These T cell receptor beta chains were read from a single sample in a study of blood T cell repertoires in COVID-19. Data came from immunoSEQ multiplex PCR; TCRdb stores just in-frame clones and leaves some out. Of roughly 150,000 clones in the sample, approximately 80% were seen once. Source material: PBMCs or T cells enriched from blood (not recorded which). These receptors were taken from a man between 65 and 85 years old who had been exposed to COVID-19. Each CDR3 is given with its conserved first and last residue. D genes are given only for firm matches. The listing skips clone size in some rows; elsewhere it reads once, few, many or a size class.

CDR3: CASRNGQGGSPLHF; DNA: TGTGCCAGCAGAAATGGACAGGGTGGTTCACCCCTCCACTTT; J: TRBJ1-6; size: NA; D: TRBD1; V: TRBV28
CDR3: CASSVAGGDGNIQYF; DNA: TGTGCCAGCAGCGTAGCAGGGGGTGACGGAAACATTCAGTACTTC; J: TRBJ2-4; size: NA; D: TRBD1; V: TRBV9
CDR3: CASSLAWLGSPLHF; DNA: TGCGCCAGCAGCTTGGCATGGCTTGGTTCACCCCTCCACTTT; J: TRBJ1-6; size: few; D: NA; V: TRBV5-1
CDR3: CASSLGRDTYEQYF; DNA: TGTGCCAGCAGCTTGGGACGGGACACCTACGAGCAGTACTTC; J: TRBJ2-7; size: NA; D: NA; V: TRBV7-8
CDR3: CASSRTGREGDEQYF; DNA: TGTGCCAGCAGCCGGACGGGCAGGGAAGGGGACGAGCAGTACTTC; J: TRBJ2-7; size: NA; D: NA; V: TRBV7-9
CDR3: CASSSLAGGSYNEQFF; DNA: TGTGCCAGCAGTTCCCTAGCGGGAGGGAGCTACAATGAGCAGTTCTTC; J: TRBJ2-1; size: NA; D: TRBD2; V: TRBV28
CDR3: CASPRGDNEQFF; DNA: TGTGCCAGCCCCAGGGGGGACAATGAGCAGTTCTTC; J: TRBJ2-1; size: NA; D: NA; V: TRBV28
CDR3: CASSLGSVGGTDTQYF; DNA: TGCGCCAGCAGCTTGGGATCTGTGGGGGGAACAGATACGCAGTATTTT; J: TRBJ2-3; size: NA; D: NA; V: TRBV5-1
CDR3: CASRPGGFGQPQHF; DNA: TGTGCCAGCCGGCCAGGGGGGTTCGGTCAGCCCCAGCATTTT; J: TRBJ1-5; size: NA; D: TRBD1; V: TRBV27
CDR3: CASSPPRTRPYNEQFF; DNA: TGTGCCAGCAGCCCACCCCGGACTAGACCCTACAATGAGCAGTTCTTC; J: TRBJ2-1; size: NA; D: TRBD2; V: TRBV7-8
CDR3: CASSLDFTGELFF; DNA: TGTGCCAGCAGCCTAGACTTCACCGGGGAGCTGTTTTTT; J: TRBJ2-2; size: NA; D: NA; V: TRBV11-2
CDR3: CAWGHGTGASNQPQHF; DNA: TGTGCCTGGGGCCACGGGACAGGGGCTAGCAATCAGCCCCAGCATTTT; J: TRBJ1-5; size: NA; D: TRBD1; V: TRBV30
CDR3: CASSLASGQGGTEAFF; DNA: TGTGCCAGCAGCTTAGCTTCGGGACAGGGGGGCACTGAAGCTTTCTTT; J: TRBJ1-1; size: once; D: TRBD1; V: TRBV7-9
CDR3: CASTAPGGPSYEQYF; DNA: TGTGCCAGCACCGCCCCGGGCGGGCCCTCCTACGAGCAGTACTTC; J: TRBJ2-7; size: NA; D: NA; V: TRBV2
CDR3: CASSVGSSGQETQYF; DNA: TGTGCCAGCAGCGTAGGGAGTAGCGGCCAAGAGACCCAGTACTTC; J: TRBJ2-5; size: NA; D: NA; V: TRBV9
CDR3: CASSTGGNEKLFF; DNA: TGTGCCAGCAGTACAGGGGGCAACGAAAAACTGTTTTTT; J: TRBJ1-4; size: NA; D: TRBD1; V: TRBV25-1
CDR3: CATSDSVSGGPYEQYF; DNA: TGTGCCACCAGTGATAGCGTCTCAGGCGGGCCCTACGAGCAGTACTTC; J: TRBJ2-7; size: NA; D: NA; V: TRBV24-1
CDR3: CASRSAGGNTEAFF; DNA: TGTGCCAGCAGGTCCGCTGGGGGCAACACTGAAGCTTTCTTT; J: TRBJ1-1; size: NA; D: NA; V: TRBV28
CDR3: CASSWGGRETQYF; DNA: TGTGCCAGCAGTTGGGGGGGCCGAGAGACCCAGTACTTC; J: TRBJ2-5; size: few; D: NA; V: TRBV12-3/TRBV12-4